Described below is a single TCR beta chain sequence and its context. Sequenced by immunoSEQ multiplex PCR; TCRdb stores in-frame clones only, minus some. Of around 150,000 clones listed, approximately 90% are singletons. The data were obtained in a study of control samples from healthy donors and cancer patients. V was trimmed by 5 bases and J by 8 bases, leaving 13 bases between them. The CDR3 runs to 13 residues. Germline-derived CDR1 and CDR2 are MNHEY and SVGAGI. Sequencing used blood. V and J are TRBV6-5 and TRBJ1-3; weak D call: TRBD1 (6 bases). This TCR came from a man aged 25 to 40 in good health. CDR3 residues: CASSLQGYDTIYF. In nucleotides, the CDR3 is TGTGCCAGCAGTCTACAGGGTTATGACACCATATATTTT.